The 21 T cell receptor beta chains below all came from one sample that was sequenced in a study of blood T cell repertoires in COVID-19. Clones were read by immunoSEQ multiplex PCR, and TCRdb kept only the in-frame ones, dropping some. This table has just over 300,000 clones, about 90% appearing once. The specimen sequenced was peripheral blood. All receptors derive from a woman under 40 with COVID-19, enrolled during active disease.

The table lists this clone with a count of one. The V gene is TRBV5-6, the J gene TRBJ1-2, with 9 bases identical to TRBD1. J gave up 1 base and V 4 bases, and 8 bases lay outside the gene matches. The CDR3 is 16 residues long. Germline CDR1 reads SGHDT; CDR2 reads YYEEEE. In nucleotides, the CDR3 is TGTGCCAGCAGCCCCAAGACAGGGGGATTTAACTATGGCTACACCTTC. It encodes CASSPKTGGFNYGYTF. The entire variable domain, with the rest obtained from reference TRBV5-6 and TRBJ1-2, is as follows: DAGVTQSPTHLIKTRGQQVTLRCSPKSGHDTVSWYQQALGQGPQFIFQYYEEEERQRGNFPDRFSGHQFPNYSSELNVNALLLGDSALYLCASSPKTGGFNYGYTFGSGTRLTVV.

The CDR3 DNA sequence: TGCGCCAGCAGCTTGGGGTATCGGTCTGGGGCGTCCTCCTACGAGCAGTACTTC. Translated, it gives CASSLGYRSGASSYEQYF. This chain joins TRBV5-1 and TRBJ2-7, with D perhaps matching TRBD1 (5 bases). CDR1 SGHRS and CDR2 YFSETQ come from the germline V gene. Trimming shortened V by 0 bases and J by 0 bases, and 19 bases separated the two germline ends. The CDR3 totals 18 residues. Supplemented by reference TRBV5-1 and TRBJ2-7, the full variable domain reads KAGVTQTPRYLIKTRGQQVTLSCSPISGHRSVSWYQQTPGQGLQFLFEYFSETQRNKGNFPGRFSGRQFSNSRSEMNVSTLELGDSALYLCASSLGYRSGASSYEQYFGPGTRLTVT.

CDR3 sequence (DNA): TGTGCCAGCTCACCTCTGGGACAGGAAGGTGGCTACACCTTC. It encodes CASSPLGQEGGYTF. The chain recombines TRBV18 with TRBJ1-2, with 8 bases matching TRBD1. Per the germline V gene, CDR1 is KGHSH and CDR2 is LQKENI. The CDR3 runs 14 residues. Unmatched junction bases numbered 7, after V lost 3 bases and J lost 7 bases.

The chain couples TRBV12-3 or TRBV12-4 to TRBJ1-1; TRBD1 aligns across 8 bases. Unmatched junction bases numbered 5, after V lost 6 bases and J lost 8 bases. There are 12 residues in the CDR3. The CDR3 reads CASSRGQGEAFF. As DNA, the CDR3 is TGTGCCAGCAGCCGTGGACAGGGAGAAGCTTTCTTT.

V gene TRBV19 combines with J gene TRBJ2-3; D is perhaps TRBD1 (7 bases). Per the germline V gene, CDR1 is LNHDA and CDR2 is SQIVND (reference sequence). The V and J ends lost 5 bases and 5 bases respectively, with 14 bases between them. The CDR3 has 14 amino acids. The CDR3, as DNA: TGTGCCAGTAGTGGACAGGAGGGCAGAGATACGCAGTATTTT. Translated: CASSGQEGRDTQYF.

V is TRBV30 and J is TRBJ1-1; the D gene is possibly TRBD1 (6 bases). V was trimmed by 3 bases and J by 4 bases, leaving 27 bases between them. Germline V gene data show CDR1 as GTSNPN and CDR2 as SVGIG (reference sequence). The CDR3 contains 18 residues. DNA of the CDR3: TGTGCCTGGAGCGGCTACTGGGGGCGCCGCATCTTAGGCACTGAAGCTTTCTTT. Residues: CAWSGYWGRRILGTEAFF.

This chain uses TRBV27 with TRBJ1-1; D ambiguous. Germline CDR1 reads MNHEY; CDR2 reads SMNVEV (reference sequence). The CDR3 has 12 residues. The V and J ends lost 6 bases and 6 bases respectively, with 11 bases between them. Written as DNA, the CDR3 is TGTGCCAGCAGAGGACTAGGCTCTGAAGCTTTCTTT. Amino acid sequence: CASRGLGSEAFF.

The genes are TRBV6-1 and TRBJ1-4; no firm D call. CDR3 length equals 15 residues. Germline values: CDR1 MNHNS, CDR2 SASEGT. V lost 2 bases to trimming and J lost 7 bases, with 14 bases between them. The CDR3: CASSESAWSAEKLFF. The CDR3 region has the DNA TGTGCCAGCAGTGAATCGGCCTGGAGTGCTGAAAAACTGTTTTTT.

The chain couples TRBV11-3 to TRBJ2-1, with 8 positions matching TRBD2. From germline, CDR1 is SGHNT and CDR2 YENEEA. V shed 1 base, J shed 5 bases, and the junction held 4 bases outside the gene matches. CDR3 size: 15 residues. The CDR3 DNA is TGTGCCAGCAGCTTAGTAACGGGGGGGAACAATGAGCAGTTCTTC. Its protein is CASSLVTGGNNEQFF.

The J gene is TRBJ1-2, the V gene TRBV5-5; 9 positions agree with TRBD1. The CDR3 contains 14 residues. Germline V gene lookup returns CDR1 SGHKS and CDR2 YYEKEE (reference sequence). V shed 3 bases, J shed 7 bases, and the junction held 7 bases outside the gene matches. The chain's CDR3 is CASSWVQGAGGYTF. For the CDR3, the DNA is TGTGCCAGCAGCTGGGTACAGGGGGCTGGTGGCTACACCTTC. Filled out from reference TRBV5-5 and TRBJ1-2, the complete variable domain reads DAGVTQSPTHLIKTRGQQVTLRCSPISGHKSVSWYQQVLGQGPQFIFQYYEKEERGRGNFPDRFSARQFPNYSSELNVNALLLGDSALYLCASSWVQGAGGYTFGSGTRLTVV.

The chain carries TRBV5-1 and TRBJ2-3; TRBD1 is a possible D gene (5 bases). CDR1 and CDR2 (germline): SGHRS, YFSETQ. Trimming shortened V by 7 bases and J by 5 bases, and 14 bases separated the two germline ends. This CDR3 comprises 13 residues. The CDR3 loop is CASGAQGEDTQYF. The DNA for the CDR3 is TGCGCCAGCGGGGCTCAGGGTGAAGATACGCAGTATTTT.

As DNA, the CDR3 is TGTGCCAGCAGTACAGGGGGCACAAATGAAAAACTGTTTTTT. Its protein product is CASSTGGTNEKLFF. V and J are TRBV2 and TRBJ1-4, with TRBD1 matching 9 bases. Germline values: CDR1 SNHLY, CDR2 FYNNEI. The CDR3 loop spans 14 amino acids. J was trimmed by 5 bases and V by 5 bases; bases with no gene match: 3.

The V call is TRBV24-1, the J call TRBJ2-3; a weak D match, TRBD2 (5 bases). CDR3 length: 17 residues. Germline CDR1 KGHDR, CDR2 SFDVKD. Trimming stripped 4 bases from V and 1 base from J, with 17 bases between. The CDR3 is CATSDQFGWGGTDTQYF. DNA of the CDR3: TGTGCCACCAGTGACCAGTTTGGTTGGGGAGGCACAGATACGCAGTATTTT.

This clone was recorded only once. The gene calls are TRBV9 and TRBJ2-5, with 9 bases matching TRBD1. Germline CDR1 and CDR2: SGDLS and YYNGEE. This CDR3 is 16 amino acids long. V lost 3 bases, J lost 2 bases, and 8 bases stayed unmatched. CDR3: CASSAGTGSFQETQYF. In DNA form, the CDR3 reads TGTGCCAGCAGCGCCGGGACAGGGAGTTTTCAAGAGACCCAGTACTTC.

The chain uses TRBV28 and TRBJ1-2; 8 nucleotides align to TRBD1. Trimming at V came to 8 bases and at J to 4 bases, leaving 12 bases not matched to a gene. This CDR3 comprises 15 residues. Germline CDR1 and CDR2: MDHEN and SYDVKM. CDR3 sequence: CASGLTGGGSYGYTF. The CDR3, as DNA: TGTGCCAGCGGTCTAACAGGGGGAGGAAGCTATGGCTACACCTTC.

This chain links TRBV5-8 with TRBJ1-2, with 7 nucleotides matching TRBD1. V lost 2 bases, J lost 4 bases, and 5 bases stayed unmatched. The CDR3 totals 14 residues. Germline CDR1 and CDR2: SGHTS and YDEGEE. Written as DNA, the CDR3 is TGTGCCAGCAGCTTCGGACAGGAGGGCTATGGCTACACCTTC. Amino acids: CASSFGQEGYGYTF.

J is TRBJ1-1 and V is TRBV5-1, with D uncertain. Trimming took off 0 bases at V and 3 bases at J, with 6 bases between the two ends. Germline V gene lookup returns CDR1 SGHRS and CDR2 YFSETQ. This CDR3 spans 13 amino acids. Here the CDR3 reads CASSLETDTEAFF. CDR3 coding DNA: TGCGCCAGCAGCTTGGAAACGGACACTGAAGCTTTCTTT.

The chain recombines TRBV7-9 with TRBJ2-7; D perhaps matches TRBD1 (6 bases). Germline V lookup: CDR1 SEHNR, CDR2 FQNEAQ (reference sequence). With 5 bases removed from V and 5 bases from J, the gap between germline ends came to 19 bases. The CDR3 is 15 residues long. CDR3 sequence: CASSPTTGPWNEQYF. CDR3 DNA sequence: TGTGCCAGCAGCCCTACTACAGGGCCCTGGAACGAGCAGTACTTC.

The chain has TRBV19 and TRBJ2-2; D perhaps matches TRBD2 (5 bases). CDR1 is LNHDA and CDR2 is SQIVND in the germline V gene (reference sequence). The V gene lost 8 bases and the J gene lost 1 base, with 11 bases spanning the gap. The CDR3 runs 14 residues. The CDR3 bases are TGTGCCAGTGATGACTACGAGAACACCGGGGAGCTGTTTTTT. It translates to CASDDYENTGELFF.

This clone was counted a single time. This chain joins TRBV28 and TRBJ2-5, with TRBD1 as a possible D gene (6 bases). The CDR3 contains 15 residues. Trimming left V 2 bases short and J 5 bases short, with 15 bases between. CDR1 is MDHEN and CDR2 is SYDVKM in the germline V gene. In DNA, the CDR3 is TGTGCCAGCAGTTTAGGGGACACCGGCCGGGAGACCCAGTACTTC. It specifies CASSLGDTGRETQYF.

This rearrangement joins TRBV5-5 to TRBJ2-7, with no clear D. Trimming removed 0 bases from V and 3 bases from J, with 13 bases in between. This CDR3 contains 15 residues. Germline CDR1 reads SGHKS; CDR2 reads YYEKEE (reference sequence). CDR3 sequence (DNA): TGTGCCAGCAGCTTGGAAGACACGAGATTCTACGAGCAGTACTTC. It codes for CASSLEDTRFYEQYF.